Listed below are T cell receptor beta chains from one sample, sequenced in a study of T cell responses to AZD1222 COVID-19 vaccine. Profiling relied on immunoSEQ multiplex PCR, and the TCRdb table lists in-frame clones only, not all of them. The sample has around 94,000 clones; approximately 90% are singletons. Specimen: peripheral blood, collected on day 0 of AZD1222 vaccination. The receptors were sampled from an adult in good health. CDR3s include the opening cysteine and the closing phenylalanine or tryptophan. A D gene is named only where the DNA matches it firmly. For some rows the clone size is stated as once, few or many, or as a class when expanded; others skip it.

.	TRBV12-3/TRBV12-4	.	TRBJ1-1	CASRSTAGPEAFF	TGTGCCAGCAGATCGACCGCTGGTCCTGAAGCTTTCTTT
TRBD1	TRBV10-3	few	TRBJ1-1	CAISGGTGAPYAFF	TGTGCCATCAGTGGCGGGACAGGGGCCCCGTACGCTTTCTTT
TRBD1	TRBV6-5	.	TRBJ2-6	CASKDRGRGANVLTF	TGTGCCAGCAAAGACAGGGGGCGAGGGGCCAACGTCCTGACTTTC
.	TRBV4-1	.	TRBJ1-2	CASSQDPGQRNYGYTF	TGCGCCAGCAGCCAAGATCCCGGACAGCGAAACTATGGCTACACCTTC
TRBD2	TRBV5-1	.	TRBJ2-3	CASSPRRLAGASDPYTQYF	TGCGCCAGCAGCCCCAGGCGGCTAGCGGGGGCATCGGACCCCTATACGCAGTATTTT
.	TRBV19	.	TRBJ2-7	CASSPQGGNNYEQYF	TGTGCCAGTAGTCCCCAAGGGGGGAATAATTACGAGCAGTACTTC
.	TRBV7-3	.	TRBJ2-2	CASSLKVTGELFF	TGTGCCAGCAGCTTAAAGGTCACCGGGGAGCTGTTTTTT
.	TRBV18	.	TRBJ2-7	CASSPIQTYEQYF	TGTGCCAGCTCACCAATACAGACCTACGAGCAGTACTTC
TRBD2	TRBV4-3	.	TRBJ2-3	CASSRGSGGTDTQYF	TGCGCCAGCAGCCGCGGGAGCGGGGGCACAGATACGCAGTATTTT
TRBD2	TRBV7-3	.	TRBJ2-7	CASSLTLAGPYEQYF	TGTGCCAGCAGCTTAACCCTAGCGGGGCCCTACGAGCAGTACTTC
TRBD2	TRBV6-2/TRBV6-3	.	TRBJ2-7	CASSRRTSGTYEQYF	TGTGCCAGCAGCCGCAGGACTAGCGGAACCTACGAGCAGTACTTC
TRBD1	TRBV4-3	.	TRBJ2-1	CASSQGGTGDNEQFF	TGCGCCAGCAGCCAAGGAGGGACAGGGGACAATGAGCAGTTCTTC
.	TRBV5-4	.	TRBJ1-5	CASPLGQVNQPQHF	TGTGCCAGCCCCTTGGGCCAGGTTAATCAGCCCCAGCATTTT
.	TRBV5-1	.	TRBJ2-6	CASSLGGSSGANVLTF	TGCGCCAGCAGCTTGGGGGGGTCCTCTGGGGCCAACGTCCTGACTTTC
TRBD2	TRBV4-3	.	TRBJ2-7	CASSQESGGALGEQYF	TGCGCCAGCAGCCAAGAAAGCGGGGGGGCTCTGGGAGAGCAGTACTTC
TRBD1	TRBV30	.	TRBJ1-2	CAWTSLGTGRFTF	TGTGCCTGGACAAGCCTCGGGACAGGGCGGTTCACCTTC
.	TRBV6-2/TRBV6-3	.	TRBJ1-2	CASSGRGYTF	TGTGCCAGCAGCGGTCGGGGCTACACCTTC
.	TRBV9	.	TRBJ2-5	CASSATPSGETQYF	TGTGCCAGCAGCGCGACCCCTAGTGGTGAGACCCAGTACTTC
.	TRBV4-1	few	TRBJ1-6	CASSQGNSPLHF	TGCGCCAGCAGCCAAGGTAATTCACCCCTCCACTTT
TRBD1	TRBV6-5	.	TRBJ1-3	CASSNRGLAGNTIYF	TGTGCCAGCAGTAACAGGGGGCTGGCTGGAAACACCATATATTTT
.	TRBV7-3	.	TRBJ2-2	CASSLAVGELFF	TGTGCCAGCAGCTTGGCCGTCGGGGAGCTGTTTTTT
TRBD1	TRBV7-3	.	TRBJ2-2	CASSKKQGTGELFF	TGTGCCAGCAGCAAGAAACAGGGGACCGGGGAGCTGTTTTTT
TRBD1	TRBV5-1	few	TRBJ1-5	CASSLQGGDQPQHF	TGCGCCAGCAGCCTTCAGGGGGGAGATCAGCCCCAGCATTTT
.	TRBV5-1	.	TRBJ2-5	CASSLEGRYQETQYF	TGCGCCAGCAGCTTGGAGGGGCGGTACCAAGAGACCCAGTACTTC
TRBD1	TRBV6-6	.	TRBJ1-1	CASNPNPDRVNTEAFF	TGTGCCAGCAATCCTAACCCCGACAGGGTGAACACTGAAGCTTTCTTT
TRBD2	TRBV28	.	TRBJ2-7	CASTRSGGGYEQYF	TGTGCCAGCACCCGGTCGGGGGGGGGCTACGAGCAGTACTTC
TRBD1	TRBV9	few	TRBJ1-2	CASSEGPGTAYGYTF	TGTGCCAGCAGCGAGGGACCCGGGACAGCATATGGCTACACCTTC
.	TRBV23-1	.	TRBJ2-7	CASSHPAHFDSYEQYF	TGCGCCAGCAGTCACCCCGCCCACTTTGACTCCTACGAGCAGTACTTC
.	TRBV18	.	TRBJ2-1	CASSPPTGPEQFF	TGTGCCAGCTCACCACCGACAGGACCTGAGCAGTTCTTC
TRBD1	TRBV30	.	TRBJ1-2	CAWSGGTGYGYTF	TGTGCCTGGAGCGGGGGGACAGGCTATGGCTACACCTTC
.	TRBV2	.	TRBJ1-6	CASSVTGNNSPLHF	TGTGCCAGCAGTGTGACAGGAAATAATTCACCCCTCCACTTT
.	TRBV30	.	TRBJ2-7	CAWSQSYEQYF	TGTGCCTGGAGTCAGTCCTACGAGCAGTACTTC
.	TRBV19	few	TRBJ2-1	CASSIDSGGSWESEQFF	TGTGCCAGTAGTATAGATTCAGGGGGGTCCTGGGAGTCTGAGCAGTTCTTC
.	TRBV5-1	.	TRBJ2-7	CASSLGQDSSYEQYF	TGCGCCAGCAGCTTGGGACAGGATTCCTCCTACGAGCAGTACTTC
.	TRBV19	.	TRBJ1-4	CASSIRGPDEKLFF	TGTGCCAGTAGTATAAGGGGTCCCGATGAAAAACTGTTTTTT
.	TRBV5-1	.	TRBJ1-2	CASSLGSGESYGYTF	TGCGCCAGCAGCTTGGGGTCAGGGGAGTCCTATGGCTACACCTTC
.	TRBV30	.	TRBJ1-3	CAWSGGVPGNTIYF	TGTGCCTGGAGTGGCGGCGTCCCTGGAAACACCATATATTTT
.	TRBV2	.	TRBJ1-1	CASLRNSNTEAFF	TGTGCCAGCCTCAGGAACTCGAACACTGAAGCTTTCTTT
.	TRBV20-1	.	TRBJ2-3	CSASPGRPTDTQYF	TGCAGTGCTAGTCCCGGGAGACCCACAGATACGCAGTATTTT
TRBD2	TRBV19	.	TRBJ2-1	CASSRGRAGASYNEQFF	TGTGCCAGTAGTAGGGGGAGAGCGGGGGCCTCCTACAATGAGCAGTTCTTC
TRBD1	TRBV5-1	.	TRBJ2-3	CASSLSGTGGSDTQYF	TGCGCCAGCAGCTTGAGTGGGACAGGGGGCTCAGATACGCAGTATTTT
TRBD2	TRBV5-4	.	TRBJ2-1	CASSQTSGVINEQFF	TGTGCCAGCAGTCAGACTAGCGGGGTTATCAATGAGCAGTTCTTC
.	TRBV5-1	.	TRBJ2-1	CASSPLDNEQFF	TGCGCCAGCAGCCCGTTGGACAATGAGCAGTTCTTC